What follows are 9 T cell receptor beta chains derived from one specimen sequenced in a study of a mutant IDH1 vaccine in newly diagnosed glioma. This table comes from immunoSEQ multiplex PCR, and its TCRdb copy is limited to in-frame clones, with some not included. The data show about 59,000 clones, with about 91% seen just once and approximately 2.4% held by the top ten. Documented time point: baseline, week 1 (first vaccination visit). Treatment indicated: pre-vaccination baseline after standard-of-care therapy. This specimen consisted of PBMCs, obtained from a glioma patient treated with radiotherapy, temozolomide or both. These TCRs come from a man aged 45-65 years with glioma.

This rearrangement joins TRBV10-2 to TRBJ2-7; D perhaps matches TRBD2 (5 bases). The CDR3 consists of 13 residues. V gave up 2 bases and J gave up 0 bases, with 5 bases separating them. Germline V gives CDR1 WSHSY, CDR2 SAAADI. CDR3 DNA sequence: TGCGCCAGCAGTGAGGGGAGCTCCTACGAGCAGTACTTC. Translation gives CASSEGSSYEQYF.

This clone ranks as medium-sized. The chain uses TRBV10-1 and TRBJ1-1, with D maybe TRBD1 (5 bases). Trimming pared 0 bases from V and 5 bases from J, leaving 10 bases between. The CDR3 consists of 14 residues. Germline CDR1 and CDR2: WNHNN and SYGVQD (reference sequence). This CDR3 reads CASSESWGGTEAFF. CDR3 sequence (DNA): TGCGCCAGCAGTGAGTCATGGGGGGGGACTGAAGCTTTCTTT.

The chain recombines TRBV29-1 with TRBJ1-1; a possible D gene is TRBD1 (6 bases). Germline V CDR1 and CDR2: SQVTM, ANQGSEA. V shed 6 bases and J shed 8 bases, with 16 bases lying between them. The CDR3 sequence is 12 residues long. CDR3 DNA sequence: TGCAGCGTCGCCCGGGGGGCGTCGGAAGCTTTCTTT. Translated: CSVARGASEAFF.

This clone was recorded a few times. The rearrangement joins TRBV5-1 to TRBJ2-1; possibly TRBD1 for D (6 bases). Germline V gene data show CDR1 as SGHRS and CDR2 as YFSETQ. Trimming removed 0 bases at V and 7 bases at J, with 14 bases between. The CDR3 sequence is 15 residues long. CDR3 DNA: TGCGCCAGCAGCTTGGGAGAGGGCAGGGGAAATGAGCAGTTCTTC. It specifies CASSLGEGRGNEQFF.

This rearrangement joins TRBV6-6 to TRBJ2-3; a possible D gene is TRBD2 (5 bases). Germline loops: CDR1 MNHNY, CDR2 SVGAGI (reference sequence). The length of the CDR3 is 14 residues. The V gene lost 5 bases and the J gene lost 7 bases, with 16 bases spanning the gap. CDR3 region: CASSSGSRDHTQYF. CDR3 bases: TGTGCCAGCAGTAGCGGCTCGCGAGATCATACGCAGTATTTT.

CDR3 sequence reads: CASSVDRGLYGYTF. In DNA form, the CDR3 reads TGTGCCAGCAGCGTAGACAGGGGGCTCTATGGCTACACCTTC. This chain joins TRBV9 and TRBJ1-2; 9 bases are a match to TRBD1. Trimming at V came to 0 bases and at J to 4 bases, leaving 1 base not matched to a gene. CDR3 length: 14 amino acids. CDR1 SGDLS and CDR2 YYNGEE come from the germline V gene.

The chain employs TRBV11-2 and TRBJ1-1, with D possibly matching TRBD1 (5 bases). Germline V lookup: CDR1 SGHAT, CDR2 FQNNGV. Trimming took off 7 bases at V and 1 base at J, with 10 bases between the two ends. The CDR3 is made up of 13 amino acids. The CDR3 sequence is CASTTTGNTEAFF. CDR3 in DNA: TGTGCCAGCACAACCACAGGGAACACTGAAGCTTTCTTT.

This clone appeared a few times. The CDR3 nucleotides read TGTGCCAGCAGTTTACGGGGAATGTATAGCGGGGAGGATGAGACCCAGTACTTC. It codes for CASSLRGMYSGEDETQYF. This sequence joins TRBV28 and TRBJ2-5, with 8 nucleotides matching TRBD2. V dropped 2 bases and J dropped 5; count of bases not matched to a gene: 16. The length of the CDR3 is 18 residues. Germline CDR1 reads MDHEN; CDR2 reads SYDVKM. Together with reference TRBV28 and TRBJ2-5, the CDR3 gives the full variable domain: DVKVTQSSRYLVKRTGEKVFLECVQDMDHENMFWYRQDPGLGLRLIYFSYDVKMKEKGDIPEGYSVSREKKERFSLILESASTNQTSMYLCASSLRGMYSGEDETQYFGPGTRLLVL.

The V gene is TRBV4-3, the J gene TRBJ1-4; D is perhaps TRBD1 (5 bases). Trimming stripped 0 bases from V and 5 bases from J, with 10 bases between. Looked up from germline, CDR1 is LGHNA and CDR2 is YSLEER. This CDR3 region has 15 residues. CDR3 region: CASSQEGTANEKLFF. The CDR3 DNA sequence: TGCGCCAGCAGCCAAGAGGGGACGGCGAATGAAAAACTGTTTTTT.